What follows describes a single T cell receptor beta chain. The antigen is undetermined. The CDR3 runs to 14 residues. The junction had 6 bases not matched to a gene; V was cut back by 10 bases and J by 4 bases. Germline V CDR1 and CDR2: MNHEY, SVGAGI. This entry belongs to a study of cytomegalovirus exposure and HLA in healthy donors. Whole-study results and caveats: A reported reduction in N-insertions relative to the approximately 640-donor mean was seen in an Asian-associated ancestry cluster in a later analysis.

Primers for the PCR totalled 60 Vbeta and 13 Jbeta. Sequencing used immunoSEQ multiplex PCR; TCRdb keeps in-frame clones, though not all of them. The data contain 60,000 to 85,000 clones, approximately 70% of them seen just once; the ten biggest clones take up roughly 4.9%. Sequenced material: PBMCs. The TCR originated in a man aged 60 to 75 in good health and CMV-seropositive. V gene TRBV6-5 combines with J gene TRBJ2-7; 14 bases agree with TRBD2. In DNA form, the CDR3 reads TGTGCCACCACGACTAGCGGGGGGGCGTACGAGCAGTACTTC. Protein product: CATTTSGGAYEQYF.